Reported below is one T cell receptor beta chain. The data derive from a study of blood T cell repertoires in COVID-19. Data came from immunoSEQ multiplex PCR; TCRdb stores just in-frame clones and leaves some out. In the table there are under 150,000 clones, roughly 81% of which are singletons. Germline V lookup: CDR1 SGHTA, CDR2 FQGNSA. CDR3 length: 13 residues. V dropped 6 bases and J dropped 5 bases, with 13 bases sitting between them. The sequenced material came from peripheral blood. The chain employs TRBV7-2 and TRBJ1-1, with a possible D match to TRBD1 (6 bases). The sequence was collected from a man aged 40-50 years with acute or convalescent COVID-19. The CDR3 spells CASRQGPPTEAFF. The CDR3 DNA is TGTGCCAGCAGACAGGGACCCCCGACTGAAGCTTTCTTT.